Included here is one TCR beta chain sequence, with context. The J segment lost 6 bases and the V segment lost 4 bases, leaving 9 bases of the junction unmatched. Germline V CDR1 and CDR2: SNHLY, FYNNEI. The CDR3 is 16 amino acids. TCRdb's copy holds only in-frame clones and misses some; the assay was immunoSEQ multiplex PCR. Of some 210,000 clones detected, around 89% appear once; the ten largest clones hold about 5%. These data belong to a study of blood T cell repertoires in COVID-19. Study-level information: Donors in the United States, Italy and Spain gave samples during acute or convalescent COVID-19.

The receptor was isolated from a middle-aged woman with acute or convalescent COVID-19. V usage is TRBV2 and J usage is TRBJ2-1; 10 bases line up with TRBD2. The sample comprised peripheral blood. The CDR3 nucleotides are TGTGCCAGCAGTGCCGGTGGGCTAGCGGGGGTCAATGAGCAGTTCTTC. Its protein is CASSAGGLAGVNEQFF.